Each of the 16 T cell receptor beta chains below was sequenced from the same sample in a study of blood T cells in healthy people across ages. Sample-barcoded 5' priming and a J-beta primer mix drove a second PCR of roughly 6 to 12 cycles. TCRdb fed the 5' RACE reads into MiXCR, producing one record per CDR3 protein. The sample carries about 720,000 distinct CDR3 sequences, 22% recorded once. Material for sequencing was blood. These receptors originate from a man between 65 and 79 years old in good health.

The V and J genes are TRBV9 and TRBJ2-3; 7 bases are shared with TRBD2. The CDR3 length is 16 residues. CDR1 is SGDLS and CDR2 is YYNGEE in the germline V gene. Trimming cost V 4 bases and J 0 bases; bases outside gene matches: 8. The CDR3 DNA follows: TGTGCCAGCAGCACAGAACTAGCGACCAGCACAGATACGCAGTATTTT. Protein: CASSTELATSTDTQYF. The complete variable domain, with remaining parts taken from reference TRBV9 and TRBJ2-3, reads DSGVTQTPKHLITATGQRVTLRCSPRSGDLSVYWYQQSLDQGLQFLIQYYNGEERAKGNILERFSAQQFPDLHSELNLSSLELGDSALYFCASSTELATSTDTQYFGPGTRLTVL.

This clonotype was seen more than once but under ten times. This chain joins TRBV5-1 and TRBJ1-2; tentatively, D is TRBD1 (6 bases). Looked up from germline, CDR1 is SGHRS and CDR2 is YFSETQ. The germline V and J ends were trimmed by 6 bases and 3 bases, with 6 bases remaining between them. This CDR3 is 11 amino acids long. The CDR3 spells CASTGDYGYTF. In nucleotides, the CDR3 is TGCGCCAGCACAGGGGACTATGGCTACACCTTC.

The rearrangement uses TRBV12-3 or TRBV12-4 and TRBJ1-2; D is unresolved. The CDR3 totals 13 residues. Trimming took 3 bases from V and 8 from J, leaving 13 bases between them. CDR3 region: CASSFGVEMGYTF. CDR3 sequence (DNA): TGTGCCAGCAGTTTTGGGGTGGAGATGGGCTACACCTTC.

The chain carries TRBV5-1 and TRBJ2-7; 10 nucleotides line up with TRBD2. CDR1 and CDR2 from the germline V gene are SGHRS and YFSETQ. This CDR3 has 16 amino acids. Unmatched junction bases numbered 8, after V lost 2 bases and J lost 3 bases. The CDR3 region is CASSFASGGTNYEQYF. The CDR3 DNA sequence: TGCGCCAGCAGCTTCGCTAGCGGGGGAACCAACTACGAGCAGTACTTC.

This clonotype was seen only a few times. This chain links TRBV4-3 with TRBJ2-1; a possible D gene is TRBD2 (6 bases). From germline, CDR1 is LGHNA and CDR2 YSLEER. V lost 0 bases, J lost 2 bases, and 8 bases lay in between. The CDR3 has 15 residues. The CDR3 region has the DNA TGCGCCAGCAGCCAAGATCGCGGGACCTACAATGAGCAGTTCTTC. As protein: CASSQDRGTYNEQFF.

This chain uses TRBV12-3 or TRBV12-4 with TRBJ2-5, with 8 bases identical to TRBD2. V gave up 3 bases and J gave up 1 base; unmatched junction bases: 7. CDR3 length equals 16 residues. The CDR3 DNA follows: TGTGCCAGCAGTTTGGCAGGACTAGCCATCCAAGAGACCCAGTACTTC. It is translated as CASSLAGLAIQETQYF.

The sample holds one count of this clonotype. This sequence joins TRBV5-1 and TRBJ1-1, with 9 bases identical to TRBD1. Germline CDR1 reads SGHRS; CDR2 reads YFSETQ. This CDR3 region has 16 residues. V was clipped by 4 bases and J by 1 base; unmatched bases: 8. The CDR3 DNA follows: TGCGCCAGCAGCCTGCGGACAGGGGCGGGGAACACTGAAGCTTTCTTT. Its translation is CASSLRTGAGNTEAFF.

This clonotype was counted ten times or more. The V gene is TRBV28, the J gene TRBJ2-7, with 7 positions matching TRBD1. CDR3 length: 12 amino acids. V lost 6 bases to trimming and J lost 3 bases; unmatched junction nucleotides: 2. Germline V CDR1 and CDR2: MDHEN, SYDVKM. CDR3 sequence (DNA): TGTGCCAGCAGACGACAGGGCTACGAGCAGTACTTC. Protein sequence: CASRRQGYEQYF.

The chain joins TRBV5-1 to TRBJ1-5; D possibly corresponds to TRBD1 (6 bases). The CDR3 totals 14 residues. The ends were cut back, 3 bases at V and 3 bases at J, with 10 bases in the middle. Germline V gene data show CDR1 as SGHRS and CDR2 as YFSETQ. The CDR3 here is CASSSDSANQPQHF. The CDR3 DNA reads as TGCGCCAGCAGCTCGGACAGTGCCAATCAGCCCCAGCATTTT.

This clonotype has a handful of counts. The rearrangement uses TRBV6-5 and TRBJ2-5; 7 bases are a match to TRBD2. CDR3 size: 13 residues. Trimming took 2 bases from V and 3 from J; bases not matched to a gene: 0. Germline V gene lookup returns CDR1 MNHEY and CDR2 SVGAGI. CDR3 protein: CASSYGGEETQYF. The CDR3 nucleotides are TGTGCCAGCAGTTACGGGGGGGAAGAGACCCAGTACTTC.

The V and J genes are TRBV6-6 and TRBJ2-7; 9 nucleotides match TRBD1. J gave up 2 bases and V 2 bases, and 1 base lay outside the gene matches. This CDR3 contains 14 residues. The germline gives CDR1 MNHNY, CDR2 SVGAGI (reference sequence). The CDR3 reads CASSYGDRAYEQYF. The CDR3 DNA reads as TGTGCCAGCAGTTACGGGGACAGGGCCTACGAGCAGTACTTC.

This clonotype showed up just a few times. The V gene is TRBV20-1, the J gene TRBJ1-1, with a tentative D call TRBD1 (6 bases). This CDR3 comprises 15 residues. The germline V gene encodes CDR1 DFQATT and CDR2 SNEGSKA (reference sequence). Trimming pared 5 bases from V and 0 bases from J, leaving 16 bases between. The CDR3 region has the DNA TGCAGTGCTTCTAGGGGGGGACGGGTGAACACTGAAGCTTTCTTT. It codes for CSASRGGRVNTEAFF.

The CDR3 loop is CSVITGDILTF. For the CDR3, the DNA is TGCAGCGTCATAACAGGGGACATCCTGACTTTC. The V call is TRBV29-1, the J call TRBJ2-6; TRBD1 matches 7 bases. V gave up 6 bases and J gave up 14 bases; unmatched junction bases: 7. Per the germline V gene, CDR1 is SQVTM and CDR2 is ANQGSEA. This CDR3 contains 11 residues.

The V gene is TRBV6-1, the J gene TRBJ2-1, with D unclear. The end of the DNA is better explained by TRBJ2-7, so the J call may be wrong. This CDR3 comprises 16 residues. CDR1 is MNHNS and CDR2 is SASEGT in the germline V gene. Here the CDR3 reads CASSGPGDPYINEQYV. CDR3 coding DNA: TGTGCCAGCAGCGGACCGGGTGACCCCTATATTAACGAGCAGTACGTC.

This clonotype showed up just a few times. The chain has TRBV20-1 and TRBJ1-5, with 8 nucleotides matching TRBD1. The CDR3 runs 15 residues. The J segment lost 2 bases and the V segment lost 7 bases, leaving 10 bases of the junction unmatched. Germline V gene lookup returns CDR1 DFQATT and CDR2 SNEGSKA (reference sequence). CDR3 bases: TGCAGTGTCACCTCAGGGGGCTGGGGCAATCAGCCCCAGCATTTT. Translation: CSVTSGGWGNQPQHF.

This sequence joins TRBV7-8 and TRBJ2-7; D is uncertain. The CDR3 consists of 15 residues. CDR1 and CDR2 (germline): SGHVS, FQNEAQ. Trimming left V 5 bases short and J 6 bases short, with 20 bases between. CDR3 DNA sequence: TGTGCCAGCAGCCCTACCGGGCAGCGCCCAGGCGAGCAGTACGTC. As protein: CASSPTGQRPGEQYV.